Listed here is a single T cell receptor (beta chain). Sequencing used immunoSEQ multiplex PCR; TCRdb keeps in-frame clones, though not all of them. Among about 2.1 million clones, about 92% were seen once, and the ten largest hold roughly 1.7%. These data come from a study of shared clonotypes between healthy human individuals. The naive CD8 population came from CD45RO-negative cells selected for CCR7, without terminally differentiated effector memory CD45RA+ cells. Material for sequencing was naive CD8+ T cells from PBMCs. This clonotype originated in a man between 18 and 35 years old in good health. Some clones in this sample may be carry-over from other donors' samples.

The CDR3 sequence: CASSLRLSHANTGELFF. CDR3 DNA: TGTGCCAGCAGCTTACGCTTGTCTCATGCTAACACCGGGGAGCTGTTTTTT. The chain is built from TRBV7-8 and TRBJ2-2; D gene unclear. Between the trimmed V and J ends, which lost 2 bases and 2 bases, there was a span of 15 bases. Germline CDR1 is SGHVS and CDR2 is FQNEAQ. The CDR3 has 17 residues.